These 30 T cell receptor beta chains originate from one sample sequenced in a study of STAT5B mutations in CD4+ large granular lymphocyte leukemia. Assay: immunoSEQ multiplex PCR; the TCRdb copy retains only in-frame clones and omits some. The sample records roughly 34,000 clones, over 65% being singletons. The source material was CD4+ T cells from blood buffy coats. The receptors were gathered from a human donor in good health.

V usage is TRBV19 and J usage is TRBJ1-1; D gene uncertain. Germline CDR1 LNHDA, CDR2 SQIVND (reference sequence). V lost 8 bases, J lost 3 bases, and 13 bases lay in between. The CDR3 length is 13 residues. For the CDR3, the DNA is TGTGCCAGTTCCTACGGACTGGACACTGAAGCTTTCTTT. Protein sequence: CASSYGLDTEAFF.

V gene TRBV7-8 combines with J gene TRBJ1-2; no clear D gene. V was clipped by 3 bases and J by 4 bases, with 15 bases between them. Germline V lookup: CDR1 SGHVS, CDR2 FQNEAQ. CDR3 length equals 15 residues. CDR3 loop: CASSFGETFLYGYTF. The CDR3 DNA reads as TGTGCCAGCAGCTTCGGGGAAACGTTCCTCTATGGCTACACCTTC.

This chain links TRBV5-4 with TRBJ2-1, with 11 bases identical to TRBD1. The CDR3 totals 17 residues. V shed 3 bases and J 6 bases; nucleotides not matched to a gene: 11. Germline V gene data show CDR1 as SGHNT and CDR2 as YYREEE (reference sequence). The CDR3 nucleotides are TGTGCCAGCAGCTCTGGACAGGGGGCCCAGAGGGTCAATGAGCAGTTCTTC. It yields the protein CASSSGQGAQRVNEQFF.

In this sample, this clone turned up a few times. The junction and the germline gene differ at one end; a read error may be behind it. J is TRBJ1-1 and V is TRBV13; perhaps TRBD1 as D (5 bases). The CDR3 totals 11 residues. CDR1 and CDR2 from the germline V gene are PRHDT and FYEKMQ (reference sequence). The chain's CDR3 is CASSLGTEARF. The CDR3 DNA follows: TGTGCCAGCAGCTTAGGGACAGAGGCGCGCTTT.

This chain links TRBV7-8 with TRBJ2-2, with a weak D call TRBD1 (6 bases). Looked up from germline, CDR1 is SGHVS and CDR2 is FQNEAQ. The CDR3 has 15 residues. Trimming removed 3 bases from V and 3 bases from J, with 11 bases in between. DNA for the CDR3: TGTGCCAGCAGCTTTGACAGGAGTTACACCGGGGAGCTGTTTTTT. Translation: CASSFDRSYTGELFF.

A few counts support this clone. The chain is built from TRBV5-1 and TRBJ2-7; tentatively, D is TRBD2 (5 bases). V dropped 0 bases and J dropped 3 bases, with 13 bases sitting between them. The CDR3 runs 15 residues. Germline V gene lookup returns CDR1 SGHRS and CDR2 YFSETQ. The CDR3 DNA reads as TGCGCCAGCAGCTTGGAGTGGACTGTGATCTACGAGCAGTACTTC. Its translation: CASSLEWTVIYEQYF. Complete variable domain (other parts from reference TRBV5-1 and TRBJ2-7): KAGVTQTPRYLIKTRGQQVTLSCSPISGHRSVSWYQQTPGQGLQFLFEYFSETQRNKGNFPGRFSGRQFSNSRSEMNVSTLELGDSALYLCASSLEWTVIYEQYFGPGTRLTVT.

In its sample, this clone was seen a few times. This chain connects TRBV5-1 to TRBJ1-1, with D possibly TRBD1 on 6 matching bases. V lost 0 bases and J 4 bases, leaving 13 bases between the germline ends. Germline CDR1 SGHRS, CDR2 YFSETQ. The CDR3 totals 15 residues. The CDR3 DNA sequence: TGCGCCAGCAGCTTGGACGGGGGCTGGGGCACTGAAGCTTTCTTT. The encoded protein is CASSLDGGWGTEAFF.

The chain is built from TRBV5-1 and TRBJ2-7, with 11 nucleotides matching TRBD1. Germline CDR1 reads SGHRS; CDR2 reads YFSETQ. The CDR3 consists of 14 residues. The V gene end was trimmed by 3 bases and the J gene end by 4 bases; junction bases not matched to a gene: 3. The CDR3 is CASSSGTGGYEQYF. The CDR3 DNA is TGCGCCAGCAGCTCTGGGACAGGGGGATACGAGCAGTACTTC.

The chain links TRBV5-1 to TRBJ2-3; TRBD2 might be the D (7 bases). Trimming took off 5 bases at V and 0 bases at J, with 19 bases between the two ends. Germline V lookup: CDR1 SGHRS, CDR2 YFSETQ. This CDR3 region has 17 residues. DNA of the CDR3: TGCGCCAGCAGAGCGGGACTGGGGGGCTCTAGCACAGATACGCAGTATTTT. It is translated as CASRAGLGGSSTDTQYF.

V is TRBV5-6 and J is TRBJ2-7, with 8 bases fitting TRBD1. V gave up 5 bases and J gave up 5 bases; unmatched junction bases: 15. The germline CDR1 and CDR2 sequences are SGHDT and YYEEEE. The CDR3 is made up of 16 amino acids. The CDR3 sequence: CASRSLGQGGFDEQYF. The DNA of the CDR3 is TGTGCCAGCAGGAGTCTAGGACAGGGTGGTTTTGACGAGCAGTACTTC.

The chain joins TRBV19 to TRBJ2-2, with 7 bases identical to TRBD1. J gave up 2 bases and V 7 bases, and 10 bases lay outside the gene matches. CDR3 length equals 16 residues. Looked up from germline, CDR1 is LNHDA and CDR2 is SQIVND (reference sequence). CDR3 nucleotides: TGTGCCAGTACGACAGGGCCCCATTATAACACCGGGGAGCTGTTTTTT. Its protein is CASTTGPHYNTGELFF.

The chain employs TRBV5-1 and TRBJ2-5, with D possibly matching TRBD2 (5 bases). Germline V CDR1 and CDR2: SGHRS, YFSETQ. Trimming cost V 4 bases and J 1 base, with 11 bases left between them. The CDR3 runs 14 residues. The chain's CDR3 is CASSATRSQETQYF. The CDR3 coding sequence is TGCGCCAGCAGCGCTACTAGGAGCCAAGAGACCCAGTACTTC.

This chain uses TRBV10-3 with TRBJ2-3, with TRBD1 identical over 11 bases. The CDR3 runs 15 residues. Per germline, CDR1 ENHRY and CDR2 SYGVKD. The ends lost 9 bases at V and 5 bases at J; junction bases unmatched: 10. DNA for the CDR3: TGTGCCATGACCGCGGGACAGGGGGAGGTAGATACGCAGTATTTT. It is translated as CAMTAGQGEVDTQYF.

This sequence joins TRBV7-2 and TRBJ2-7, with D unclear. The CDR3 spans 14 residues. The V end was cut by 5 bases, the J end by 2 bases, with 13 bases between. The germline V gene has CDR1 SGHTA and CDR2 FQGNSA. This chain's CDR3 is CASSASAPTYEQYF. In DNA, the CDR3 is TGTGCCAGCAGCGCATCGGCGCCCACCTACGAGCAGTACTTC. The entire variable domain, with the rest obtained from reference TRBV7-2 and TRBJ2-7, is as follows: GAGVSQSPSNKVTEKGKDVELRCDPISGHTALYWYRQSLGQGLEFLIYFQGNSAPDKSGLPSDRFSAERTGGSVSTLTIQRTQQEDSAVYLCASSASAPTYEQYFGPGTRLTVT.

The chain employs TRBV27 and TRBJ2-7, with D unclear. Germline V gene data show CDR1 as MNHEY and CDR2 as SMNVEV (reference sequence). V lost 2 bases to trimming and J lost 9 bases, with 17 bases between them. The CDR3 runs 14 residues. CDR3 protein: CASSLPPEATLQYF. The CDR3 nucleotides are TGTGCCAGCAGTTTACCCCCCGAAGCTACTTTGCAGTACTTC.

The J gene is TRBJ1-1, the V gene TRBV25-1; D is possibly TRBD1 (5 bases). Germline V gene sequence: CDR1 MGHDK, CDR2 SYGVNS. Trimming shortened V by 1 base and J by 0 bases, and 9 bases separated the two germline ends. The length of the CDR3 is 15 residues. The CDR3 here is CASSEFGHMNTEAFF. The CDR3 DNA sequence: TGTGCCAGCAGTGAATTCGGACATATGAACACTGAAGCTTTCTTT.

The chain recombines TRBV4-3 with TRBJ2-3; TRBD2 might be the D (5 bases). Germline CDR1 and CDR2: LGHNA and YSLEER. This CDR3 is 18 amino acids long. V was shortened by 4 bases and J by 2 bases, with 22 bases between the two germline ends. CDR3: CASSPGSRAGKDTDTQYF. The CDR3 DNA follows: TGCGCCAGCAGCCCGGGAAGTAGGGCTGGGAAGGACACAGATACGCAGTATTTT.

The J gene is TRBJ1-6, the V gene TRBV19; D is undetermined. The V gene lost 4 bases and the J gene lost 10 bases, with 14 bases spanning the gap. Per germline, CDR1 LNHDA and CDR2 SQIVND (reference sequence). The CDR3 totals 14 residues. The CDR3: CASSRDAAGSPLHF. Written as DNA, the CDR3 is TGTGCCAGTAGTAGGGATGCCGCCGGGTCACCCCTCCACTTT.

The V call is TRBV7-9, the J call TRBJ2-3; TRBD2 agrees at 7 bases. The CDR3 has 16 residues. Trimming removed 1 base from V and 0 bases from J; junction bases left unmatched: 4. The germline gives CDR1 SEHNR, CDR2 FQNEAQ (reference sequence). DNA of the CDR3: TGTGCCAGCAGCTTAGGAAGTAGCGGGAGCACAGATACGCAGTATTTT. It specifies CASSLGSSGSTDTQYF.

The V and J genes are TRBV7-9 and TRBJ1-1, with D hard to call. CDR1 and CDR2 (germline): SEHNR, FQNEAQ (reference sequence). V dropped 2 bases and J dropped 1 base, with 8 bases sitting between them. The CDR3 consists of 14 residues. CDR3 sequence: CASSLRQANTEAFF. CDR3 nucleotides: TGTGCCAGCAGCTTACGACAAGCGAACACTGAAGCTTTCTTT.

This clone was observed a handful of times. The chain employs TRBV19 and TRBJ2-7; possible D gene TRBD2, 5 bases. Germline V CDR1 and CDR2: LNHDA, SQIVND (reference sequence). The CDR3 contains 17 residues. V shed 5 bases and J shed 0 bases, with 20 bases lying between them. The DNA of the CDR3 is TGTGCCAGTAGTCGAAGAAGAGGGCTGGGAGACTCCTACGAGCAGTACTTC. It yields the protein CASSRRRGLGDSYEQYF.

The V call is TRBV19, the J call TRBJ1-1, with D possibly TRBD1 on 6 matching bases. The CDR3 runs 13 residues. The V end was cut by 6 bases, the J end by 6 bases, with 14 bases between. Per germline, CDR1 LNHDA and CDR2 SQIVND (reference sequence). The CDR3: CASSTQGLAEAFF. The CDR3 DNA follows: TGTGCCAGTAGCACTCAGGGGCTGGCTGAAGCTTTCTTT.

The V gene is TRBV5-4, the J gene TRBJ2-1; TRBD2 is a possible D gene (6 bases). Per the germline V gene, CDR1 is SGHNT and CDR2 is YYREEE (reference sequence). There are 13 residues in the CDR3. Trimming stripped 5 bases from V and 8 bases from J, with 14 bases between. This CDR3 is CASSGGETHEQFF. The CDR3, as DNA: TGTGCCAGCAGTGGCGGGGAGACCCATGAGCAGTTCTTC.

A few counts support this clone. The rearrangement links TRBV7-2 to TRBJ1-2; tentative D call: TRBD1 (5 bases). Looked up from germline, CDR1 is SGHTA and CDR2 is FQGNSA. This CDR3 contains 15 residues. V gave up 5 bases and J gave up 0 bases, with 13 bases separating them. DNA for the CDR3: TGTGCCAGCAGCCCCATAGGGGCAGCTAACTATGGCTACACCTTC. Translating it yields CASSPIGAANYGYTF.

This clone was seen just once. V is TRBV7-3 and J is TRBJ2-5; 9 nucleotides match TRBD1. The J segment lost 4 bases and the V segment lost 2 bases, leaving 8 bases of the junction unmatched. This CDR3 region has 16 residues. Germline lookup yields CDR1 SGHTA and CDR2 FQGTGA. The CDR3 nucleotides are TGTGCCAGCAGCTTACCCGCTGACAGGGGGTCAGAGACCCAGTACTTC. Translating gives CASSLPADRGSETQYF.

J is TRBJ1-1 and V is TRBV18; D uncertain. V lost 5 bases to trimming and J lost 5 bases, with 9 bases between them. The germline gives CDR1 KGHSH, CDR2 LQKENI. This CDR3 has 12 amino acids. The CDR3 nucleotides read TGTGCCAGCTCAGGGCGGGGTACTGAAGCTTTCTTT. It yields the protein CASSGRGTEAFF.

The V and J genes are TRBV6-1 and TRBJ2-3; D is possibly TRBD1 (5 bases). In germline, CDR1 is MNHNS, CDR2 SASEGT. The CDR3 spans 15 residues. Trimming removed 3 bases from V and 2 bases from J, with 12 bases in between. The CDR3 loop reads CASSDEAGYTDTQYF. DNA for the CDR3: TGTGCCAGCAGTGATGAGGCAGGGTACACAGATACGCAGTATTTT.

This clone was counted a few times. This chain joins TRBV7-9 and TRBJ1-5; 7 nucleotides line up with TRBD1. The V segment lost 5 bases and the J segment 7 bases; nucleotides outside the gene matches: 8. There are 14 residues in the CDR3. CDR1 is SEHNR and CDR2 is FQNEAQ in the germline V gene (reference sequence). CDR3 region: CASSLTGKGQPQHF. The CDR3 DNA follows: TGTGCCAGCAGCCTGACAGGGAAAGGACAGCCCCAGCATTTT.

The V and J genes are TRBV27 and TRBJ2-4; the D gene is possibly TRBD1 (6 bases). Germline V CDR1 and CDR2: MNHEY, SMNVEV (reference sequence). The CDR3 is 17 amino acids. V shed 4 bases and J shed 0 bases, with 16 bases lying between them. The CDR3 sequence: CASSSRPTGLAKNIQYF. The DNA for the CDR3 is TGTGCCAGCAGTTCCCGGCCCACAGGGCTAGCCAAAAACATTCAGTACTTC.

V and J are TRBV27 and TRBJ1-4; D remains unclear. Per the germline V gene, CDR1 is MNHEY and CDR2 is SMNVEV (reference sequence). The germline V and J ends were trimmed by 6 bases and 5 bases, with 7 bases remaining between them. This CDR3 spans 12 amino acids. In DNA, the CDR3 is TGTGCCAGCAGCATTAACAATGAAAAACTGTTTTTT. Its translation: CASSINNEKLFF.